The 15 T cell receptor beta chains presented below share a single source sample, sequenced in a study of blood T cell repertoires in COVID-19. Method: immunoSEQ multiplex PCR; TCRdb's copy keeps in-frame clones and lacks some. Counted here are 170,000 or so clones, 80% to 85% occurring once; the ten biggest clones make up about 14%. Sequencing was done on a sample of peripheral blood. Receptors were obtained from a man aged 18 to 30 with active or convalescent COVID-19.

The rearrangement joins TRBV6-4 to TRBJ2-3, with 13 bases aligning to TRBD2. This CDR3 contains 16 residues. The V and J ends lost 4 bases and 1 base, in that order; junction bases with no gene match: 2. CDR1 and CDR2 from the germline V gene are MRHNA and SNTAGT. CDR3 nucleotide sequence: TGTGCCAGCAGTGTCGGGACTAGCGGGGGCACAGATACGCAGTATTTT. Translation: CASSVGTSGGTDTQYF.

This clone was seen just once. CDR3 region: CASSYRAGSTGELFF. As DNA, the CDR3 is TGTGCCAGCAGTTACAGGGCAGGGTCGACCGGGGAGCTGTTTTTT. The J gene is TRBJ2-2, the V gene TRBV6-8; tentative D call: TRBD1 (5 bases). V was clipped by 2 bases and J by 5 bases, with 12 bases between them. Germline loops: CDR1 MNHGY, CDR2 SAAAGT. This CDR3 comprises 15 residues.

CDR3 nucleotides: TGTGCCAGCAGCTATGGGGGAGGCGACACCGGGGAGCTGTTTTTT. Translated, it gives CASSYGGGDTGELFF. J is TRBJ2-2 and V is TRBV7-3; D is possibly TRBD2 (6 bases). The CDR3 has 15 residues. The V gene's germline CDR1 is SGHTA and CDR2 FQGTGA. The V end lost 4 bases, the J end lost 3 bases, and 12 bases lay between the germline ends.

This clone was observed a handful of times. Here the CDR3 DNA reads TGTGCCAGCAGCTCTCCCCGGACAGGGGGACAAGAGACCCAGTACTTC. Residues: CASSSPRTGGQETQYF. This chain connects TRBV7-9 to TRBJ2-5; 10 bases line up with TRBD1. This CDR3 spans 16 amino acids. CDR1 is SEHNR and CDR2 is FQNEAQ in the germline V gene (reference sequence). The V and J ends lost 4 bases and 2 bases, in that order; junction bases with no gene match: 7.

This clone was detected only once. The rearrangement links TRBV7-9 to TRBJ1-2; D unresolved. Germline V lookup: CDR1 SEHNR, CDR2 FQNEAQ (reference sequence). The CDR3 runs to 14 residues. Trimming removed 1 base at V and 8 bases at J, with 14 bases between. In nucleotides, the CDR3 is TGTGCCAGCAGCTTAGAGGGTCGGCGGGAGGGCTACACCTTC. The encoded protein is CASSLEGRREGYTF.

This sequence joins TRBV5-6 and TRBJ1-4; perhaps TRBD1 as D (6 bases). Deletions cut 3 bases from V and 4 bases from J, with 13 bases between. Germline V gene lookup returns CDR1 SGHDT and CDR2 YYEEEE. The CDR3 has 15 residues. Here the CDR3 DNA reads TGTGCCAGCAGCTGGGGGGGACACGGTAATGAAAAACTGTTTTTT. Protein sequence: CASSWGGHGNEKLFF.

The CDR3 reads CATSDPKMSEGYNEQFF. Written as DNA, the CDR3 is TGTGCCACCAGTGATCCCAAAATGAGCGAGGGTTACAATGAGCAGTTCTTC. This chain links TRBV24-1 with TRBJ2-1; maybe TRBD2 (5 bases). V was pared by 3 bases and J by 4 bases, with 18 bases between. The CDR3 covers 17 residues. Germline CDR1 KGHDR, CDR2 SFDVKD.

The chain recombines TRBV3-1 (or the pseudogene TRBV3-2) with TRBJ2-3, with TRBD2 matching 9 bases. Germline CDR1 and CDR2: LGHDT and YNNKEL (reference sequence). The J segment lost 1 base and the V segment lost 4 bases, leaving 18 bases of the junction unmatched. This CDR3 is 20 amino acids long. The CDR3 region has the DNA TGTGCCAGCAGCCCCCTTTTCTACCCAAGACAGCGGGGGGGCACAGATACGCAGTATTTT. Translating gives CASSPLFYPRQRGGTDTQYF.

V usage is TRBV3-1 (or the pseudogene TRBV3-2) and J usage is TRBJ2-4, with D possibly TRBD1 on 5 matching bases. The ends were cut back, 4 bases at V and 0 bases at J, with 7 bases in the middle. There are 14 residues in the CDR3. The germline V gene encodes CDR1 LGHDT and CDR2 YNNKEL (reference sequence). The CDR3 DNA reads TGTGCCAGCAGCCCGACAGTAGCCAAAAACATTCAGTACTTC. Translation gives CASSPTVAKNIQYF.

The J gene is TRBJ2-7, the V gene TRBV6-2 or TRBV6-3; tentative D call: TRBD2 (6 bases). Looked up from germline, CDR1 is MNHEY and CDR2 is SVGEGT. This CDR3 has 15 amino acids. V lost 6 bases and J 0 bases, leaving 15 bases between the germline ends. The CDR3 DNA sequence: TGTGCCAGCAGCGGCGATGCCGGGAGCTCCTACGAGCAGTACTTC. Its protein product is CASSGDAGSSYEQYF.

The chain combines TRBV28 with TRBJ2-7, with a tentative D call TRBD1 (5 bases). This CDR3 has 13 residues. V lost 3 bases and J lost 3, with 9 bases in between. CDR1 is MDHEN and CDR2 is SYDVKM in the germline V gene. The CDR3 DNA reads as TGTGCCAGCAGTTTCTCTGGACACTACGAGCAGTACTTC. This codes for CASSFSGHYEQYF.

The chain joins TRBV6-5 to TRBJ2-2, with 9 bases aligning to TRBD2. This CDR3 spans 16 amino acids. V gave up 0 bases and J gave up 1 base; unmatched junction bases: 0. Germline V CDR1 and CDR2: MNHEY, SVGAGI. In DNA form, the CDR3 reads TGTGCCAGCAGTTACTCGACTAGCGGGAACACCGGGGAGCTGTTTTTT. This encodes CASSYSTSGNTGELFF.

The chain uses TRBV6-5 and TRBJ2-3, with 8 positions matching TRBD2. Germline V gene sequence: CDR1 MNHEY, CDR2 SVGAGI. Trimming cost V 1 base and J 2 bases; bases outside gene matches: 5. This CDR3 comprises 16 residues. The CDR3 region has the DNA TGTGCCAGCAGTTACTTCACTAGCGGCCTCACAGATACGCAGTATTTT. Residues: CASSYFTSGLTDTQYF.

The chain is built from TRBV6-5 and TRBJ1-2; no clear D gene. V shed 8 bases and J shed 2 bases, with 3 bases lying between them. From germline, CDR1 is MNHEY and CDR2 SVGAGI. The CDR3 length is 10 residues. DNA of the CDR3: TGTGCCAGCCTAAACTATGGCTACACCTTC. It translates to CASLNYGYTF.

The chain has TRBV11-2 and TRBJ1-5; 8 bases are shared with TRBD1. The germline V gene has CDR1 SGHAT and CDR2 FQNNGV. CDR3 size: 16 residues. The V gene end was trimmed by 2 bases and the J gene end by 4 bases; junction bases not matched to a gene: 7. The CDR3 DNA follows: TGTGCCAGCAGCTTACTGGGACAGGCGAAGAATCAGCCCCAGCATTTT. Its translation: CASSLLGQAKNQPQHF.